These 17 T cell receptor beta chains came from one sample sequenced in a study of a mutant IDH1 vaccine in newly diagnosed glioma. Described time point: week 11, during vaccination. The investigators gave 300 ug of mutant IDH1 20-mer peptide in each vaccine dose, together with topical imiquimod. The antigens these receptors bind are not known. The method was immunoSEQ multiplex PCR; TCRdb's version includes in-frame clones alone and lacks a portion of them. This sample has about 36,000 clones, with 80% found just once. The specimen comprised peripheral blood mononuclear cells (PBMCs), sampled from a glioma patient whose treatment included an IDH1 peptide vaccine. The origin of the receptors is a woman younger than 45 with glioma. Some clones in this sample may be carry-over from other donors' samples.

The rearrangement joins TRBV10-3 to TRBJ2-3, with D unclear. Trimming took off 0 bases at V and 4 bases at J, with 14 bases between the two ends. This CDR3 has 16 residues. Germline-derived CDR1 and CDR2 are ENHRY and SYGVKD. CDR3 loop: CAISESKGTTADTQYF. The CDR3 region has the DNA TGTGCCATCAGTGAGTCGAAGGGAACGACGGCAGATACGCAGTATTTT.

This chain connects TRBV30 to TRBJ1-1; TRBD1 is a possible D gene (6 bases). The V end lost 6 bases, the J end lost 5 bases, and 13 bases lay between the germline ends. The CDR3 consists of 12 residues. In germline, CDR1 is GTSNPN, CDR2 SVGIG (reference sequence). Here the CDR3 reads CACRRGETEAFF. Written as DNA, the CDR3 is TGTGCCTGCAGGAGGGGGGAGACTGAAGCTTTCTTT.

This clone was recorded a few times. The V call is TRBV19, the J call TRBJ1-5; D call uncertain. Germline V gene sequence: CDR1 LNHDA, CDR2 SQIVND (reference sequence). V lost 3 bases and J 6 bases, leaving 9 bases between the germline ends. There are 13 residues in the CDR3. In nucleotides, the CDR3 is TGTGCCAGTAGTATGAAATTGCGTCAGCCCCAGCATTTT. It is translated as CASSMKLRQPQHF.

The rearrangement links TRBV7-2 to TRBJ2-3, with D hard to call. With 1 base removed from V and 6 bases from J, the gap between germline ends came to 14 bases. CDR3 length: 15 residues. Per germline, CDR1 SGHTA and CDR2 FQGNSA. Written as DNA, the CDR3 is TGTGCCAGCAGCTTAGTTGGAGCAAATGGGGATACGCAGTATTTT. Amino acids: CASSLVGANGDTQYF.

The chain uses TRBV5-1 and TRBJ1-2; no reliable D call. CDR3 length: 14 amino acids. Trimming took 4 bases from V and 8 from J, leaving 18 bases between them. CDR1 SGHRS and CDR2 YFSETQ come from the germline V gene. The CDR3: CASSVEIRPGGYTF. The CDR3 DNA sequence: TGCGCCAGCAGCGTAGAAATAAGGCCGGGGGGCTACACCTTC.

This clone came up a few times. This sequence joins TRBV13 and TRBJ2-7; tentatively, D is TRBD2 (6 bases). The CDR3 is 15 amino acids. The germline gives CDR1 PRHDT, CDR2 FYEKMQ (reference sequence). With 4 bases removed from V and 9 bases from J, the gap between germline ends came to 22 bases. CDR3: CASSSLGTPTGGQYF. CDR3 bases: TGTGCCAGCAGCTCATTGGGGACTCCCACAGGCGGGCAGTACTTC.

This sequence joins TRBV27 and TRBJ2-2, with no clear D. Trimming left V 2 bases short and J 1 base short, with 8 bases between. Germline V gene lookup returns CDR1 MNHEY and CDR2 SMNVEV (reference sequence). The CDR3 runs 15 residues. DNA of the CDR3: TGTGCCAGCAGTTTAGTGCACCTGAACACCGGGGAGCTGTTTTTT. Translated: CASSLVHLNTGELFF.

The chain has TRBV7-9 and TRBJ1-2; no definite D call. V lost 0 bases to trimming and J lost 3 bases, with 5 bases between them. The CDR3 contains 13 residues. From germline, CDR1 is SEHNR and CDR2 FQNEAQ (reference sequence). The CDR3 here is CASSLAGDYGYTF. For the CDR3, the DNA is TGTGCCAGCAGCTTAGCAGGAGACTATGGCTACACCTTC.

CDR3: CASSLGGRNTIYF. The CDR3 bases are TGTGCCAGCAGCTTAGGAGGTCGAAACACCATATATTTT. V and J are TRBV11-2 and TRBJ1-3; D is unclear. V was cut by 1 base and J by 5 bases, with 6 bases left in between. Germline CDR1 is SGHAT and CDR2 is FQNNGV. This CDR3 region has 13 residues.

The CDR3 sequence: CASSQEDLSEQFF. The CDR3 DNA sequence: TGTGCCAGCAGCCAAGAGGACTTGAGTGAGCAGTTCTTC. The chain is built from TRBV14 and TRBJ2-1; D may be TRBD2 (5 bases). Per the germline V gene, CDR1 is SGHDN and CDR2 is FVKESK. V lost 0 bases, J lost 9 bases, and 9 bases lay in between. CDR3 length equals 13 residues. Full variable domain (remainder filled in from reference TRBV14 and TRBJ2-1): EAGVTQFPSHSVIEKGQTVTLRCDPISGHDNLYWYRRVMGKEIKFLLHFVKESKQDESGMPNNRFLAERTGGTYSTLKVQPAELEDSGVYFCASSQEDLSEQFFGPGTRLTVL.

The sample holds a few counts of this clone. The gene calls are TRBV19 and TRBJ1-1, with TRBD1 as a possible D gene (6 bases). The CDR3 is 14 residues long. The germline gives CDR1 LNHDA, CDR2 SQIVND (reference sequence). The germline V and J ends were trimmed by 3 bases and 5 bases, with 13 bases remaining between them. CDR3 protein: CASSMPTGGTEAFF. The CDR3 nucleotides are TGTGCCAGTAGTATGCCGACAGGAGGAACTGAAGCTTTCTTT.

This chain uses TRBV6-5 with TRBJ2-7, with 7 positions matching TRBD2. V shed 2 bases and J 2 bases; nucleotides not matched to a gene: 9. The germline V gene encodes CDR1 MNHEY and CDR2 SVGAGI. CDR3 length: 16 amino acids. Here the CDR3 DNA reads TGTGCCAGCAGTTACGGCGTAGCTAGCGGACCCTACGAGCAGTACTTC. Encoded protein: CASSYGVASGPYEQYF.

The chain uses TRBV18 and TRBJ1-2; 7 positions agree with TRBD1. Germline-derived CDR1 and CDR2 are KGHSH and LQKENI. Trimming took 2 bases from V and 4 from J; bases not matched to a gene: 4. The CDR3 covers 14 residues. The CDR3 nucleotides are TGTGCCAGCTCACCAGGACAGGCGGGCTATGGCTACACCTTC. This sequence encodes CASSPGQAGYGYTF.

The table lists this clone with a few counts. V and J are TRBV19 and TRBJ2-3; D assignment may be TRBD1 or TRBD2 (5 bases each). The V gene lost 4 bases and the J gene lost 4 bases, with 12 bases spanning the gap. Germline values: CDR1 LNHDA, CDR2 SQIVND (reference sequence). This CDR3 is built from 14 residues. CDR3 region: CASSTSGTSDTQYF. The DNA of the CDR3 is TGTGCCAGTAGTACCTCAGGGACCTCAGATACGCAGTATTTT.

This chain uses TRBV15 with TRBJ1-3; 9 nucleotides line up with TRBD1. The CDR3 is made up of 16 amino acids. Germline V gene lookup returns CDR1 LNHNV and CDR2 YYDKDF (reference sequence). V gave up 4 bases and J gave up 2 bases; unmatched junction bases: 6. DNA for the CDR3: TGTGCCACCAGCACCGGACAGGGGAGCACTGGAAACACCATATATTTT. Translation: CATSTGQGSTGNTIYF.

For the CDR3, the DNA is TGCAGCGTTGAATGGGCGGGATCGTACCAAGAGACCCAGTACTTC. It codes for CSVEWAGSYQETQYF. V gene TRBV29-1 combines with J gene TRBJ2-5; tentative D call: TRBD2 (6 bases). V lost 2 bases and J 0 bases, leaving 13 bases between the germline ends. Germline-derived CDR1 and CDR2 are SQVTM and ANQGSEA. The CDR3 is 15 residues long.

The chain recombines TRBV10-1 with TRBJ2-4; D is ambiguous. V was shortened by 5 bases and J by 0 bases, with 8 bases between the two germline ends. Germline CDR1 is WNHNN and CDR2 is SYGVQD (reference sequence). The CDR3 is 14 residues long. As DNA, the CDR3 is TGCGCCAGCAGTTTACACATAGCCAAAAACATTCAGTACTTC. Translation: CASSLHIAKNIQYF.